A single sample gave rise to the 7 T cell receptor beta chains below, sequenced in a study of Ad26.COV2.S vaccination and SARS-CoV-2 variants. Measured with immunoSEQ multiplex PCR; TCRdb has only the in-frame clones, and not every one. The sample has about 350,000 clones; around 89% are singletons. The sample's treatment: around 19 received Ad26.COV2.S at low or high dose, single or two shots; about 5 received placebo; per-sample allocation not given. Collection of the samples took place on day 63 after the first injection of vaccine or placebo. The input for sequencing was peripheral blood, taken in a trial of Ad26.COV2.S vaccine versus placebo. Receptor source: a person aged 18 to 65 who received the Ad26.COV2.S COVID-19 vaccine or a placebo.

Written as DNA, the CDR3 is TGCAGCGCGACAGGGACAAACTCTGGGGCCAACGTCCTGACTTTC. Its protein is CSATGTNSGANVLTF. V is TRBV29-1 and J is TRBJ2-6; 7 nucleotides line up with TRBD1. The CDR3 length is 15 residues. Trimming removed 7 bases from V and 0 bases from J; junction bases left unmatched: 6. CDR1 and CDR2 (germline): SQVTM, ANQGSEA. Supplemented by reference TRBV29-1 and TRBJ2-6, the full variable domain reads SAVISQKPSRDICQRGTSLTIQCQVDSQVTMMFWYRQQPGQSLTLIATANQGSEATYESGFVIDKFPISRPNLTFSTLTVSNMSPEDSSIYLCSATGTNSGANVLTFGAGSRLTVL.

Worth noting for this clone: This same CDR3 is encoded by further DNA sequences in the sample. J is TRBJ1-3 and V is TRBV28; no firm D call. The germline gives CDR1 MDHEN, CDR2 SYDVKM. The CDR3 covers 14 residues. The ends were cut back, 3 bases at V and 4 bases at J, with 10 bases in the middle. The CDR3 DNA follows: TGTGCCAGCAGTTTGTATTCCTCCGGAAACACCATATATTTT. It specifies CASSLYSSGNTIYF.

CDR3: CASRIGTANTGELFF. As DNA, the CDR3 is TGCGCCAGCAGAATCGGGACAGCTAACACCGGGGAGCTGTTTTTT. The chain recombines TRBV5-1 with TRBJ2-2; 7 nucleotides agree with TRBD1. CDR3 length: 15 residues. The J segment lost 2 bases and the V segment lost 5 bases, leaving 6 bases of the junction unmatched. CDR1 and CDR2 from the germline V gene are SGHRS and YFSETQ. Complete variable domain (other parts from reference TRBV5-1 and TRBJ2-2): KAGVTQTPRYLIKTRGQQVTLSCSPISGHRSVSWYQQTPGQGLQFLFEYFSETQRNKGNFPGRFSGRQFSNSRSEMNVSTLELGDSALYLCASRIGTANTGELFFGEGSRLTVL.

The chain links TRBV6-6 to TRBJ1-5; D is uncertain. The germline CDR1 and CDR2 sequences are MNHNY and SVGAGI (reference sequence). The V and J ends lost 6 bases and 3 bases respectively, with 15 bases between them. The length of the CDR3 is 15 residues. The CDR3 sequence: CASSPGDIFNQPQHF. The CDR3 DNA reads TGTGCCAGCAGCCCGGGTGACATTTTCAATCAGCCCCAGCATTTT.

In regard to this clone: An end of the junction differs from the germline gene, which may be a read error. This chain uses TRBV6-4 with TRBJ1-2; D is undetermined. The CDR3 covers 8 residues. Germline CDR1 is MRHNA and CDR2 is SNTAGT. Here the CDR3 reads CASSGCSF. DNA of the CDR3: TGTGCCAGCAGTGGCTGTTCCTTC.

The chain couples TRBV9 to TRBJ1-1; D may be TRBD1 (5 bases). From germline, CDR1 is SGDLS and CDR2 YYNGEE. The CDR3 sequence is 14 residues long. Trimming took 7 bases from V and 3 from J, leaving 16 bases between them. CDR3 in amino acids: CASGGWGDDTEAFF. CDR3 DNA: TGTGCCAGCGGGGGATGGGGGGATGACACTGAAGCTTTCTTT.

The V call is TRBV6-5, the J call TRBJ2-1, with 13 bases aligning to TRBD2. The CDR3 has 14 amino acids. Germline lookup yields CDR1 MNHEY and CDR2 SVGAGI. The V gene end was trimmed by 7 bases and the J gene end by 8 bases; junction bases not matched to a gene: 5. Written as DNA, the CDR3 is TGTGCCAGCACCGGACTAGCGGGAGCGCATGAGCAGTTCTTC. Translated, it gives CASTGLAGAHEQFF.